A single sample is the source of the 29 T cell receptor beta chains below, sequenced in a study of response to subunit inactivated influenza vaccine. Via MiXCR, TCRdb re-called the RT-PCR reads, giving one row per CDR3 protein. There are 450,000 to 700,000 distinct CDR3 sequences in the sample; 14% occur only once, and roughly 11% lies in the top ten. This sample comprised PBMCs from blood, obtained 12 days after vaccination. The origin of the receptors is a man aged 50-60 years who received an inactivated influenza vaccine.

This clonotype was counted a few times. The V and J genes are TRBV20-1 and TRBJ2-7; 8 nucleotides line up with TRBD1. CDR1 and CDR2 (germline): DFQATT, SNEGSKA (reference sequence). This CDR3 has 15 residues. The V segment lost 1 base and the J segment 4 bases; nucleotides outside the gene matches: 9. Here the CDR3 reads CSARAVTGGQYEQYF. In DNA form, the CDR3 reads TGCAGTGCTAGAGCAGTCACAGGGGGGCAATACGAGCAGTACTTC.

This clonotype showed up just a few times. The CDR3: CASGRSGSSYNEQFF. CDR3 DNA sequence: TGTGCCAGCGGACGTAGCGGGAGCTCCTACAATGAGCAGTTCTTC. This chain uses TRBV27 with TRBJ2-1, with 9 nucleotides matching TRBD2. The ends lost 8 bases at V and 0 bases at J; junction bases unmatched: 5. Per the germline V gene, CDR1 is MNHEY and CDR2 is SMNVEV (reference sequence). CDR3 length equals 15 residues.

The chain carries TRBV12-3 or TRBV12-4 and TRBJ1-6; no clear D gene. This CDR3 is 14 amino acids long. Deletions cut 5 bases from V and 7 bases from J, with 12 bases between. The DNA of the CDR3 is TGTGCCAGCAGTATTGTAGGAGGGAATTCACCCCTCCACTTT. Amino acid sequence: CASSIVGGNSPLHF.

The table lists this clonotype with many counts. This rearrangement joins TRBV9 to TRBJ2-5, with TRBD2 identical over 8 bases. This CDR3 has 16 residues. V lost 0 bases, J lost 3 bases, and 7 bases stayed unmatched. The germline V gene has CDR1 SGDLS and CDR2 YYNGEE. The CDR3 protein is CASSVATGLGEETQYF. Here the CDR3 DNA reads TGTGCCAGCAGCGTAGCTACGGGACTAGGGGAAGAGACCCAGTACTTC.

This clonotype was found a few times. The chain has TRBV5-6 and TRBJ2-1; the match to TRBD1 covers 10 bases. The CDR3 is 14 residues long. The V segment lost 1 base and the J segment 7 bases; nucleotides outside the gene matches: 2. Germline CDR1 SGHDT, CDR2 YYEEEE. The CDR3 sequence: CASSLPDRGNEQFF. For the CDR3, the DNA is TGTGCCAGCAGCTTGCCGGACAGGGGGAATGAGCAGTTCTTC.

The chain employs TRBV6-1 and TRBJ1-3; D remains unclear. The CDR3 covers 13 residues. V was pared by 5 bases and J by 8 bases, with 13 bases between. The germline V gene encodes CDR1 MNHNS and CDR2 SASEGT. CDR3 nucleotide sequence: TGTGCCAGCAGTCCCCCTGACGGGGACACCATATATTTT. Translation gives CASSPPDGDTIYF.

This chain connects TRBV20-1 to TRBJ2-7, with 10 positions matching TRBD2. Germline CDR1 reads DFQATT; CDR2 reads SNEGSKA (reference sequence). Trimming at V came to 2 bases and at J to 1 base, leaving 2 bases not matched to a gene. This CDR3 is built from 14 residues. The chain's CDR3 is CSARISGRSYEQYF. The CDR3, as DNA: TGCAGTGCTAGAATTAGCGGGAGGTCCTACGAGCAGTACTTC.

The sample holds a few counts of this clonotype. The chain employs TRBV4-1 and TRBJ2-2; 7 nucleotides agree with TRBD1. V lost 0 bases, J lost 5 bases, and 6 bases stayed unmatched. CDR3 length equals 16 residues. Germline CDR1 is MGHRA and CDR2 is YSYEKL. The CDR3 loop is CASSQERGRWTGELFF. The CDR3 DNA reads as TGCGCCAGCAGCCAAGAGAGGGGGCGTTGGACCGGGGAGCTGTTTTTT.

The chain has TRBV14 and TRBJ2-4; TRBD1 matches at 10 bases. Trimming removed 4 bases from V and 8 bases from J; junction bases left unmatched: 2. Germline loops: CDR1 SGHDN, CDR2 FVKESK. This CDR3 has 13 residues. CDR3 loop: CASSRDRGDIQYF. CDR3 DNA sequence: TGTGCCAGCAGCCGGGACAGGGGAGACATTCAGTACTTC.

This clonotype showed up just a few times. The genes are TRBV20-1 and TRBJ2-1, with a weak D call TRBD1 (7 bases). Germline-derived CDR1 and CDR2 are DFQATT and SNEGSKA (reference sequence). Trimming cost V 6 bases and J 0 bases, with 24 bases left between them. CDR3 size: 18 residues. The CDR3 nucleotides read TGCAGTGCCCGCAAAGGGGCAGGGGGGCCGAGCTCCTACAATGAGCAGTTCTTC. Translation: CSARKGAGGPSSYNEQFF.

Only a few counts were recorded for this clonotype. The chain uses TRBV20-1 and TRBJ2-2; 9 nucleotides agree with TRBD2. V gave up 3 bases and J gave up 5 bases; unmatched junction bases: 4. Per the germline V gene, CDR1 is DFQATT and CDR2 is SNEGSKA (reference sequence). The CDR3 totals 14 residues. The CDR3 spells CSARAAGGTGELFF. Written as DNA, the CDR3 is TGCAGTGCTAGGGCGGCGGGGGGGACCGGGGAGCTGTTTTTT.

The chain carries TRBV20-1 and TRBJ2-7, with D perhaps matching TRBD1 (6 bases). The V gene's germline CDR1 is DFQATT and CDR2 SNEGSKA (reference sequence). This CDR3 spans 15 amino acids. The V end was cut by 1 base, the J end by 3 bases, with 16 bases between. The CDR3 loop reads CSARAPGTSYYEQYF. The DNA for the CDR3 is TGCAGTGCTAGAGCACCCGGGACATCTTACTACGAGCAGTACTTC.

The rearrangement links TRBV10-2 to TRBJ1-6; 7 nucleotides match TRBD1. CDR1 and CDR2 from the germline V gene are WSHSY and SAAADI. The CDR3 sequence is 13 residues long. V shed 7 bases and J 9 bases; nucleotides not matched to a gene: 6. CDR3 nucleotides: TGCGCCAGCAAAGCCAGGGGGGTTTCACCCCTCCACTTT. Translating gives CASKARGVSPLHF.

DNA for the CDR3: TGTGCCAGCTCGCTCGGCCCAGCTGGGGCCAACGTCCTGACTTTC. It translates to CASSLGPAGANVLTF. V usage is TRBV18 and J usage is TRBJ2-6; D gene ambiguous. Between the trimmed V and J ends, which lost 6 bases and 2 bases, there was a span of 11 bases. The CDR3 covers 15 residues. The germline CDR1 and CDR2 sequences are KGHSH and LQKENI.

The chain links TRBV7-8 to TRBJ2-2, with D possibly matching TRBD2 (5 bases). The CDR3 loop spans 14 amino acids. Trimming took off 6 bases at V and 1 base at J, with 9 bases between the two ends. The germline gives CDR1 SGHVS, CDR2 FQNEAQ. The CDR3 DNA reads as TGTGCCAGCAGGGAAAGCGGGAACACCGGGGAGCTGTTTTTT. Protein: CASRESGNTGELFF.

The chain carries TRBV20-1 and TRBJ1-1; D is unresolved. In germline, CDR1 is DFQATT, CDR2 SNEGSKA (reference sequence). The CDR3 consists of 17 residues. Trimming took off 0 bases at V and 0 bases at J, with 17 bases between the two ends. The CDR3 DNA reads as TGCAGTGCTAGAGATTGGAGGGTATCGGCTATGAACACTGAAGCTTTCTTT. Amino acid sequence: CSARDWRVSAMNTEAFF.

The V and J genes are TRBV30 and TRBJ2-5; 8 nucleotides agree with TRBD1. CDR1 is GTSNPN and CDR2 is SVGIG in the germline V gene (reference sequence). The V gene end was trimmed by 3 bases and the J gene end by 4 bases; junction bases not matched to a gene: 7. The CDR3 extends over 14 amino acids. The DNA of the CDR3 is TGTGCCTGGAGCTGGACAGGGAGAGGAGAGACCCAGTACTTC. It yields the protein CAWSWTGRGETQYF.

This clonotype was counted only a few times. This chain links TRBV29-1 with TRBJ2-1, with D tentatively TRBD1 or TRBD2 (5 bases each). This CDR3 is 11 amino acids long. The V and J ends lost 4 bases and 9 bases respectively, with 10 bases between them. Germline V CDR1 and CDR2: SQVTM, ANQGSEA. CDR3 amino acids: CSVGWGSEQFF. The CDR3 nucleotides read TGCAGCGTTGGATGGGGGAGTGAGCAGTTCTTC.

The V gene is TRBV5-1, the J gene TRBJ2-7; a possible D gene is TRBD1 (6 bases). Germline V gene lookup returns CDR1 SGHRS and CDR2 YFSETQ. The CDR3 runs 12 residues. The V end lost 3 bases, the J end lost 6 bases, and 10 bases lay between the germline ends. This CDR3 reads CASSWGQGEQYF. The CDR3 region has the DNA TGCGCCAGCAGCTGGGGACAAGGCGAGCAGTACTTC.

This clonotype was seen a few times. The chain combines TRBV20-1 with TRBJ1-2; 8 bases line up with TRBD1. After removal of 3 bases from V and 3 bases from J, the junction contained 6 bases not matched to a gene. Germline V gene data show CDR1 as DFQATT and CDR2 as SNEGSKA (reference sequence). The CDR3 is 14 amino acids. The CDR3 sequence: CSASRGPGDYGYTF. For the CDR3, the DNA is TGCAGTGCTAGCAGGGGGCCCGGGGACTATGGCTACACCTTC.

V is TRBV10-3 and J is TRBJ1-6; TRBD1 is a possible D gene (5 bases). The CDR3 spans 17 residues. V was cut by 0 bases and J by 16 bases, with 25 bases left in between. Germline V lookup: CDR1 ENHRY, CDR2 SYGVKD. Here the CDR3 reads CAISESRADRQPQPLHF. The CDR3 nucleotides read TGTGCCATCAGTGAGTCACGGGCCGATAGACAGCCCCAACCTCTCCACTTT.

Only a few counts were recorded for this clonotype. The chain has TRBV5-1 and TRBJ2-3, with D unclear. CDR3 size: 15 residues. CDR1 is SGHRS and CDR2 is YFSETQ in the germline V gene. Trimming removed 4 bases at V and 4 bases at J, with 16 bases between. CDR3 amino acids: CASSPGGSGADTQYF. CDR3 DNA sequence: TGCGCCAGCAGCCCCGGTGGGTCCGGCGCAGATACGCAGTATTTT. Using reference TRBV5-1 and TRBJ2-3 for the parts outside the CDR3, the full variable domain is KAGVTQTPRYLIKTRGQQVTLSCSPISGHRSVSWYQQTPGQGLQFLFEYFSETQRNKGNFPGRFSGRQFSNSRSEMNVSTLELGDSALYLCASSPGGSGADTQYFGPGTRLTVL.

The chain is built from TRBV20-1 and TRBJ2-7, with 7 bases aligning to TRBD2. V trimming: 3 bases; J trimming: 2 bases; junction bases outside the gene matches: 4. This CDR3 is 13 amino acids long. The germline V gene encodes CDR1 DFQATT and CDR2 SNEGSKA (reference sequence). The CDR3 nucleotides read TGCAGTGCTAGCCAGCGGGGCGCCTACGAGCAGTACTTC. Its translation is CSASQRGAYEQYF.

The table lists this clonotype with a few counts. The J gene is TRBJ2-5, the V gene TRBV6-5; D may be TRBD2 (5 bases). The CDR3 contains 14 residues. V lost 0 bases to trimming and J lost 4 bases, with 9 bases between them. Germline lookup yields CDR1 MNHEY and CDR2 SVGAGI. The CDR3: CASSYSTLAETQYF. The DNA of the CDR3 is TGTGCCAGCAGTTACTCGACCCTAGCAGAGACCCAGTACTTC.

This clonotype was counted at least ten times. The chain has TRBV20-1 and TRBJ2-6; possibly TRBD1 for D (6 bases). V was clipped by 0 bases and J by 5 bases, with 14 bases between them. Germline CDR1 is DFQATT and CDR2 is SNEGSKA (reference sequence). This CDR3 comprises 16 residues. CDR3 loop: CSARDWQGKRANVLTF. Here the CDR3 DNA reads TGCAGTGCTAGAGATTGGCAGGGGAAGAGGGCCAACGTCCTGACTTTC.

The gene calls are TRBV12-5 and TRBJ2-2; 11 bases line up with TRBD1. Germline V lookup: CDR1 LGHNT, CDR2 FRNRAP. The junction had 7 bases not matched to a gene; V was cut back by 4 bases and J by 6 bases. The CDR3 extends over 16 amino acids. The CDR3 reads CASGSLGQGGPGELFF. DNA for the CDR3: TGTGCTAGTGGTTCCCTGGGACAGGGGGGCCCCGGGGAGCTGTTTTTT.

As for this clonotype: This may be a read error, as it is one base from a much larger clone. This chain connects TRBV20-1 to TRBJ1-5; weak D call: TRBD1 (6 bases). This CDR3 has 13 amino acids. Germline values: CDR1 DFQATT, CDR2 SNEGSKA (reference sequence). V dropped 4 bases and J dropped 0 bases, with 7 bases sitting between them. The CDR3 loop is CSATGDSNQPQHF. In DNA form, the CDR3 reads TGCAGTGCTACAGGGGATAGCAATCAGCCCCAGCATTTT.

The sample holds a few counts of this clonotype. The V call is TRBV28, the J call TRBJ1-4, with unresolved D. Looked up from germline, CDR1 is MDHEN and CDR2 is SYDVKM. This CDR3 has 16 residues. Trimming left V 1 base short and J 0 bases short, with 9 bases between. The CDR3 spells CASSLFGVATNEKLFF. The CDR3 DNA sequence: TGTGCCAGCAGTTTATTTGGAGTAGCAACTAATGAAAAACTGTTTTTT.

This chain uses TRBV27 with TRBJ2-7; 9 bases match TRBD2. This CDR3 has 15 amino acids. Germline CDR1 reads MNHEY; CDR2 reads SMNVEV (reference sequence). V was pared by 5 bases and J by 0 bases, with 5 bases of the junction left unmatched. CDR3 amino acids: CASSEAGGPSYEQYF. Here the CDR3 DNA reads TGTGCCAGCAGTGAAGCGGGGGGCCCCTCCTACGAGCAGTACTTC.